This T cell receptor beta chain stems from a study of PD-1 blockade in mismatch repair-deficient tumors. The ends lost 5 bases at V and 0 bases at J; junction bases unmatched: 4. This CDR3 region has 15 residues. From germline, CDR1 is LNHNV and CDR2 YYDKDF (reference sequence). Time point denoted: approximately ten-day in vitro stimulation with candidate neoantigen peptide 4. A note on this clone: Its antigen is not known.

Assay: immunoSEQ multiplex PCR; the TCRdb copy retains only in-frame clones and omits some. The repertoire holds more than 11,000 clones, with around 84% as singletons. Study-wide points: Three of seven peptides expanded clones, giving 110 to 150 unique blood TCRs. Rapid post-treatment expansion, then contraction, generally preceding radiologic response, marked tumor-resident clones.

This sequence was found in an adult with mismatch repair-deficient cancer. This chain uses TRBV15 with TRBJ2-1; 7 bases fit TRBD1. The starting material was cells cultured in vitro, obtained from a patient treated with pembrolizumab. CDR3 in amino acids: CATSSRDSSYNEQFF. In DNA, the CDR3 is TGTGCCACCAGCTCCCGGGACAGCTCCTACAATGAGCAGTTCTTC.